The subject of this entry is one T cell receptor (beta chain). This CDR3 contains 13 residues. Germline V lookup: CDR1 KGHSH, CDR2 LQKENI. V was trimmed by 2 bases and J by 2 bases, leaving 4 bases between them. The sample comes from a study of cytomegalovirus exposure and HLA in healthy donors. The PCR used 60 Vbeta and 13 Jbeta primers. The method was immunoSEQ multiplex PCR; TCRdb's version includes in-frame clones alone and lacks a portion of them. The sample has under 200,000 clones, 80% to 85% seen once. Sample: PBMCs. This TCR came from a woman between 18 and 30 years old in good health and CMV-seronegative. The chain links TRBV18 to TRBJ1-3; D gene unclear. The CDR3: CASSPGAGNTIYF. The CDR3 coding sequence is TGTGCCAGCTCACCAGGAGCTGGAAACACCATATATTTT.